This section outlines one T cell receptor (beta chain) sequence together with its context. Its antigen specificity is not known. No base qualities exist here, and no much larger clone lies one base off it. The CDR1 and CDR2 encoded by the germline V gene (reference sequence) are MNHEY and SMNVEV. Relative to germline, V is missing 5 bases and J is missing 3 bases, with 9 bases of the junction outside any gene match. The CDR3, from cysteine to phenylalanine, totals 16 residues. The DNA shown is the 48-base CDR3, in frame from base 1. Collaborating institutions collected whole blood in K2EDTA tubes following their own protocols. For TCRbeta analysis, collaborators shipped samples in one of three forms: frozen whole blood, isolated PBMCs, or DNA extracted from either of those sample types. This specimen belongs to a study of blood T cell repertoires in COVID-19 (dated by TCRdb to the early 2020s). Regarding the research as a whole: Collaborator samples came from the United States, Italy and Spain and covered acute and convalescent phases of COVID-19. The material from the prospective study consisted of cDNA or gDNA derived from T cells, B-cell-depleted T cells, or PBMCs. The dataset comprised deeply sampled blood TCRbeta repertoires from subjects exposed to, actively infected with, or recovered from COVID-19. The repertoires were released in a freely available public database intended as a resource for research on the immune response to SARS-CoV-2. Samples came from the ongoing ImmuneRACE study (first 160 participants) plus 1,254 subjects from 6 global collaborators. Nearly every sample came with metadata listing a de-identified subject ID, COVID-19 status, age in years and sex. Where available, HLA class I and class II types were obtained from metadata supplied by the sample provider rather than from assay-based typing. Here is what the overall study found, with its caveats: How much clinical and demographic metadata was included differed by source and by participant, and the metadata was provided uncurated.

The immunoSEQ Assay, a bias-controlled multiplex PCR, was used to amplify TCRbeta CDR3 regions from genomic DNA. As for the original processing: Nucleated cell counts per sample were estimated from amplification of reference gene primers within the assay. Sequence reads were collapsed and filtered to measure the absolute abundance of every unique TCRbeta CDR3 rearrangement. For each sample, productive Simpson clonality was calculated as the square root of Simpson's diversity index across productive rearrangements. In TCRdb, the immuneACCESS table is reduced to in-frame sequences with V and J assigned. These tables do not hold every clone; where another copy was compared, an unresolved V gene accounts for under half, and the others remain unexplained. The DNA was the basis for D and trimming; V, J and clone size are from that table. This sample gives more than 150,000 clones in total; around nine tenths of them show up just once. The ten biggest clones cover 6.5% to 8.5% of the sample.

Sequenced: peripheral blood. The receptor comes from a man aged 35 to 55 with acute or convalescent COVID-19. The V gene is TRBV27 and the J gene is TRBJ2-1, with 8 bases matching TRBD2. The sequenced DNA: TGTGCCAGCAGTCCCCCCGGACTAGCCAGCTACAATGAGCAGTTCTTC. This yields the protein CASSPPGLASYNEQFF.